This is a list of T cell receptor beta chains from one sample in a study of T cell responses to AZD1222 COVID-19 vaccine. Using immunoSEQ multiplex PCR, the repertoire was profiled, and TCRdb retains in-frame clones only, with some absent. The sample has tens of thousands of clones; 70% to 90% are singletons. Sequences were derived from peripheral blood, sampled on day 0 of AZD1222 vaccination. The receptors here all came from an adult in good health. Each CDR3 is given with its conserved first and last residue. A D gene is named only where the DNA matches it firmly. Size is stated for part of the rows, as once, few or many counts, or as a class when the clone is expanded.

>TRBJ1-6|TRBD1|TRBV30|.
CAWGTGNNSPLHF
TGTGCCTGGGGGACAGGGAATAATTCACCCCTCCACTTT
>TRBJ1-2|.|TRBV23-1|.
CASSQSGGLGKWAFGYTF
TGCGCCAGCAGTCAATCGGGGGGACTTGGCAAATGGGCCTTTGGCTACACCTTC
>TRBJ2-5|.|TRBV27|.
CASSFDAGPRETQYF
TGTGCCAGCAGTTTTGACGCTGGCCCGCGGGAGACCCAGTACTTC
>TRBJ2-7|TRBD1|TRBV5-1|once
CASSFPGTGAEQYF
TGCGCCAGCAGCTTTCCCGGGACAGGGGCCGAGCAGTACTTC
>TRBJ2-2|TRBD2|TRBV20-1|few
CSASRGPFAGGPNTGELFF
TGCAGTGCTAGTCGGGGCCCCTTTGCGGGAGGGCCGAACACCGGGGAGCTGTTTTTT
>TRBJ2-2|.|TRBV7-8|.
CASSSPGTSFGGELFF
TGTGCCAGCAGCTCCCCCGGGACTTCATTCGGCGGGGAGCTGTTTTTT
>TRBJ2-7|.|TRBV12-3/TRBV12-4|few
CASSLSVYEQYF
TGTGCCAGCAGTTTATCAGTTTACGAGCAGTACTTC
>TRBJ2-2|.|TRBV11-2|few
CASSKGRSGELFF
TGTGCCAGCAGTAAGGGGCGTTCCGGGGAGCTGTTTTTT
>TRBJ2-1|TRBD2|TRBV30|.
CAWSQGLAGEQFF
TGTGCCTGGAGTCAGGGACTAGCGGGGGAGCAGTTCTTC
>TRBJ1-6|TRBD1|TRBV14|.
CASSPDRDSPLHF
TGTGCCAGCAGCCCCGACAGGGATTCACCCCTCCACTTT
>TRBJ2-1|TRBD1|TRBV2|.
CASSEATGGMDEQFF
TGTGCCAGCAGTGAGGCCACAGGGGGTATGGATGAGCAGTTCTTC
>TRBJ2-6|.|TRBV28|.
CASGGGGANVLTF
TGTGCCTCCGGGGGTGGAGGGGCCAACGTCCTGACTTTC
>TRBJ1-6|.|TRBV30|.
CAWKRTENSPLHF
TGTGCCTGGAAGCGGACAGAAAATTCACCCCTCCACTTT
>TRBJ1-2|.|TRBV4-1|.
CASSQRDTSPNYGYTF
TGCGCCAGCAGCCAACGGGACACCTCACCGAACTATGGCTACACCTTC
>TRBJ2-5|.|TRBV11-3|.
CASSQARSYRGQETQYF
TGTGCCAGCAGTCAAGCCCGGTCTTACAGAGGCCAAGAGACCCAGTACTTC
>TRBJ2-1|TRBD2|TRBV7-2|once
CASSPQGLAGSSSYNEQFF
TGTGCCAGCAGCCCGCAAGGACTAGCGGGATCGAGCTCCTACAATGAGCAGTTCTTC
>TRBJ2-5|TRBD2|TRBV5-4|.
CASSRGGTRARETQYF
TGTGCCAGCAGCAGGGGCGGGACTAGGGCCCGGGAGACCCAGTACTTC
>TRBJ1-1|.|TRBV6-5|.
CASSYGPLGPFF
TGTGCCAGCAGTTACGGGCCTCTGGGGCCTTTCTTT
>TRBJ1-5|.|TRBV12-5|.
CASGSGSWQPQHF
TGTGCTAGTGGTTCAGGGTCGTGGCAGCCCCAGCATTTT
>TRBJ2-1|TRBD2|TRBV20-1|.
CSASWSGGLLGNEQFF
TGCAGTGCTAGTTGGTCGGGAGGCCTCCTGGGCAATGAGCAGTTCTTC
>TRBJ2-3|.|TRBV29-1|.
CSVCVGGDTDTQYF
TGCAGCGTTTGTGTGGGGGGAGACACAGATACGCAGTATTTT
>TRBJ1-3|.|TRBV30|.
CAWSVILWNTIYF
TGTGCCTGGAGTGTAATTTTATGGAACACCATATATTTT
>TRBJ2-1|.|TRBV3-1/TRBV3-2|.
CASSRGAIPYNEQFF
TGTGCCAGCAGCCGCGGAGCGATACCGTACAATGAGCAGTTCTTC
>TRBJ2-7|TRBD2|TRBV18|.
CASSPGVERESYEQYF
TGTGCCAGCTCACCTGGAGTGGAGCGGGAATCCTACGAGCAGTACTTC
>TRBJ2-5|.|TRBV10-1|many
CASSEVAGETQYF
TGCGCCAGCAGTGAAGTTGCTGGGGAGACCCAGTACTTC
>TRBJ1-1|.|TRBV5-4|.
CASSPPQALNTEAFF
TGTGCCAGCAGCCCTCCACAGGCTCTGAACACTGAAGCTTTCTTT
>TRBJ1-2|.|TRBV11-2|.
CASSRRQQLNYGYTF
TGTGCCAGCAGCCGCAGACAACAGTTAAACTATGGCTACACCTTC
>TRBJ1-6|.|TRBV11-2|few
CASRAPGRGNSPLHF
TGTGCCAGCAGAGCCCCGGGACGGGGAAATTCACCCCTCCACTTT
>TRBJ1-1|.|TRBV11-2|.
CASSLDQLPISPEAFF
TGTGCCAGCAGCTTAGATCAGCTCCCAATAAGCCCTGAAGCTTTCTTT
>TRBJ1-2|.|TRBV6-1|.
CASSEERGYGYTF
TGTGCCAGCAGTGAAGAACGGGGCTATGGCTACACCTTC
>TRBJ1-2|.|TRBV19|.
CASSIHDSLKYTF
TGTGCCAGTAGTATCCACGACAGTCTCAAGTACACCTTC
>TRBJ1-2|TRBD1|TRBV28|.
CASYSQARQGKDYGYTF
TGTGCCAGCTACAGTCAAGCCCGACAGGGGAAGGACTATGGCTACACCTTC
>TRBJ1-1|.|TRBV3-1/TRBV3-2|.
CASSQVYSEAFF
TGTGCCAGCAGCCAAGTTTATAGTGAAGCTTTCTTT
>TRBJ2-5|TRBD2|TRBV7-7|.
CASSLGPGLQETQYF
TGTGCCAGCAGCTTAGGACCGGGACTACAAGAGACCCAGTACTTC
>TRBJ1-1|.|TRBV5-1|once
CASRAGDRNTEAFF
TGCGCCAGCAGGGCCGGAGACCGGAACACTGAAGCTTTCTTT
>TRBJ2-2|TRBD2|TRBV9|.
CASSVAGGPNTGELFF
TGTGCCAGCAGCGTAGCGGGAGGGCCGAACACCGGGGAGCTGTTTTTT
>TRBJ2-7|.|TRBV3-1/TRBV3-2|.
CASSFRSPYEQYF
TGTGCCAGCAGCTTCCGCTCGCCCTACGAGCAGTACTTC
>TRBJ2-7|.|TRBV3-1/TRBV3-2|.
CASSPGSGGYEQYF
TGTGCCAGCAGCCCAGGGTCGGGCGGCTACGAGCAGTACTTC
>TRBJ2-6|.|TRBV9|.
CASSVDGANVLTF
TGTGCCAGCAGCGTAGATGGGGCCAACGTCCTGACTTTC
>TRBJ1-6|.|TRBV7-2|.
CASSPGGISLNSPLHF
TGTGCCAGCAGCCCGGGTGGAATTAGCCTAAATTCACCCCTCCACTTT
>TRBJ2-7|TRBD1|TRBV2|.
CASGGQGFSYEQYF
TGTGCCAGCGGGGGACAGGGCTTCTCCTACGAGCAGTACTTC
>TRBJ1-1|.|TRBV30|.
CAWSVAPSLGTEAFF
TGTGCCTGGAGTGTTGCGCCTTCCCTCGGCACTGAAGCTTTCTTT
>TRBJ1-2|.|TRBV7-9|.
CASSPRGSFRGYTF
TGTGCCAGCAGCCCGAGGGGGAGTTTTAGGGGCTACACCTTC
>TRBJ2-3|TRBD1|TRBV5-1|.
CASSLVPGGKDTQYF
TGCGCCAGCAGCTTGGTTCCAGGGGGAAAAGATACGCAGTATTTT
>TRBJ1-3|.|TRBV29-1|.
CSVLQGSGNTIYF
TGCAGCGTGTTACAGGGCTCTGGAAACACCATATATTTT
>TRBJ2-3|.|TRBV2|.
CASSEGRGPTDTQYF
TGTGCCAGCAGTGAAGGGAGGGGGCCCACTGATACGCAGTATTTT
>TRBJ1-5|TRBD1|TRBV18|.
CASSPQTTGDSYQPQHF
TGTGCCAGCTCACCACAAACGACAGGGGATTCCTATCAGCCCCAGCATTTT
>TRBJ2-7|TRBD1|TRBV9|.
CASSAGQGTLYEQYF
TGTGCCAGCAGCGCAGGACAGGGTACCCTCTACGAGCAGTACTTC
>TRBJ1-2|.|TRBV5-5|.
CASSLATGANYGYTF
TGTGCCAGCAGCTTGGCAACAGGAGCTAACTATGGCTACACCTTC
>TRBJ1-1|.|TRBV19|.
CASSIPLEGVNTEAFF
TGTGCCAGTAGTATACCCCTGGAGGGGGTGAACACTGAAGCTTTCTTT
>TRBJ2-7|.|TRBV2|.
CASSEAMASPRDEQYF
TGTGCCAGCAGTGAAGCTATGGCCTCCCCCAGAGACGAGCAGTACTTC
>TRBJ2-7|TRBD2|TRBV11-2|.
CASSSVRGGPYEQYF
TGTGCCAGCAGCTCCGTGCGGGGGGGTCCCTACGAGCAGTACTTC
>TRBJ2-1|TRBD2|TRBV10-3|few
CAISREREQEQFF
TGTGCCATCAGCCGAGAGCGGGAACAGGAGCAGTTCTTC
>TRBJ2-5|TRBD2|TRBV6-1|.
CASSESGRAGSQYF
TGTGCCAGCAGTGAAAGCGGGAGGGCCGGGTCCCAGTACTTC
>TRBJ2-7|TRBD2|TRBV5-1|.
CASSERLAGYGDYEQYF
TGCGCCAGCAGCGAAAGACTAGCGGGATACGGAGACTACGAGCAGTACTTC